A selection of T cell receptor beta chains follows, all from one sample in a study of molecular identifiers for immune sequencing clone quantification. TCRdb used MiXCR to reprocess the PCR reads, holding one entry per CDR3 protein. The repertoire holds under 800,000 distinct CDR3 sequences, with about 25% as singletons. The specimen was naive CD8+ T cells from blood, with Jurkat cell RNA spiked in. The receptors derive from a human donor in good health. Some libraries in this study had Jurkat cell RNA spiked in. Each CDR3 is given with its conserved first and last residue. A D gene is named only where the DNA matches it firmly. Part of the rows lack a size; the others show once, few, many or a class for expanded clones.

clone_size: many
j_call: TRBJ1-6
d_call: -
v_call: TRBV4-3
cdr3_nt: TGCGCCAGCAGCCAAGATCGGGGGCGTAATTCACCCCTCCACTTT
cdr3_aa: CASSQDRGRNSPLHF

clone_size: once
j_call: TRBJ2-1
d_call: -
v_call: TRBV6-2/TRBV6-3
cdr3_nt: TGTGCCAGTACCGGGGCACGGTATGAGCAGTTCTTC
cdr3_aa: CASTGARYEQFF

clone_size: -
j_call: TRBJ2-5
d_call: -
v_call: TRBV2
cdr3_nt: TGTGCCAGCGGTGATTCGGGGCAGGGTCGGGGGACGGAGACCCAGTACTTC
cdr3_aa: CASGDSGQGRGTETQYF

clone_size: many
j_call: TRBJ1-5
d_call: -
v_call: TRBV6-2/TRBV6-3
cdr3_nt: TGTGCCAGCACCACCCGGGGGTACGGCAATCAGCCCCAGCATTTT
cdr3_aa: CASTTRGYGNQPQHF

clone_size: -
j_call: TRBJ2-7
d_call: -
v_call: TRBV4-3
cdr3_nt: TGCGCCAGCAGCCAAGCTCGGGCAGGAAGCTCCTACGAGCAGTACTTC
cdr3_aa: CASSQARAGSSYEQYF

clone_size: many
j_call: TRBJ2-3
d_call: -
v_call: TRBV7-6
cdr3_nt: TGTGCCAGCAGCACCCAGGGTGTGGGTGGCCGCGCAGATACGCAGTATTTT
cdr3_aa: CASSTQGVGGRADTQYF

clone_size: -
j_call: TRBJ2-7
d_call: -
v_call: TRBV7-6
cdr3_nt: TGTGCCAGCAGCACCGGGACCGGGTTCTTCCACGAGCAGTACTTC
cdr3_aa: CASSTGTGFFHEQYF

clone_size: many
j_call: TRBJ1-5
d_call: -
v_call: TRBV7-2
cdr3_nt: TGTGCCAGCAGCTTATACTTAGAGGGCCTCAATCAGCCCCAGCATTTT
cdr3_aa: CASSLYLEGLNQPQHF

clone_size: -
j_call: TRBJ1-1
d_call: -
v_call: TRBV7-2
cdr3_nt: TGTGCCAGCAGCTTAGTCACACAGGACACTGAAGCTTTCTTT
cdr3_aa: CASSLVTQDTEAFF

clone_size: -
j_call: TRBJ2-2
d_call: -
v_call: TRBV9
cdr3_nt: TGTGCCAGCAGCGTAGCTGAGGCTAGCGAAGCGAACACCGGGGAGCTGTTTTTT
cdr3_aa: CASSVAEASEANTGELFF

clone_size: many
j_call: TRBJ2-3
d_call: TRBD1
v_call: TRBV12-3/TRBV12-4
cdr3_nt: TGTGCCAGCAGTTTCAGGACAGGGGGCGCAGATACGCAGTATTTT
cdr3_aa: CASSFRTGGADTQYF

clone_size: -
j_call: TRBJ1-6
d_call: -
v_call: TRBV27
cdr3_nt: TGTGCCAGCAGTTTAAAGGGAGCTAATTCACCCCTCCACTTT
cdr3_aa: CASSLKGANSPLHF

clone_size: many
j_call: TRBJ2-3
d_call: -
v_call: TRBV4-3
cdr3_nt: TGCGCCAGCAGCCAAGATTTCAGCGGACTAAGCACAGATACGCAGTATTTT
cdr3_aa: CASSQDFSGLSTDTQYF

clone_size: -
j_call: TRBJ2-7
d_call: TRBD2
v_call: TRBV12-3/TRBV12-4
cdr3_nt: TGTGCCAGCAGTTTAAACCCGGGAGGGTACGAGCAGTACTTC
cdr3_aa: CASSLNPGGYEQYF

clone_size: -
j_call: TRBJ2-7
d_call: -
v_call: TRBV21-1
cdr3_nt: TGTGCCAGCAGCAAACGCCCCGGACTAGCGGGGAGCTCCTACGAGCAGTACTTC
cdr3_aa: CASSKRPGLAGSSYEQYF

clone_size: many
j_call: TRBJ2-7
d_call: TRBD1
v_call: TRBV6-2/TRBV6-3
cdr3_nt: TGTGCCAGCAGTTACTCTCCAGGGGGCTACGAGCAGTACTTC
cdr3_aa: CASSYSPGGYEQYF

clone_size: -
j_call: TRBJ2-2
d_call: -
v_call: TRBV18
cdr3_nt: TGTGCCAGCTCACCTTCCGGTCCCACCGGGGAGCTGTTTTTT
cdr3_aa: CASSPSGPTGELFF

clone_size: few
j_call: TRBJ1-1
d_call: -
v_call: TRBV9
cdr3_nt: TGTGCCAGCAGCGTAACCACCAACACTGATGCTTTCTTT
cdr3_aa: CASSVTTNTDAFF

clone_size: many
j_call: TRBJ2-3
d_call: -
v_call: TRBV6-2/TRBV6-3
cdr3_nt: TGTGCCCACTCGGTGGGATCGTCAGATACGCAGTATTTT
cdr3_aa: CAHSVGSSDTQYF

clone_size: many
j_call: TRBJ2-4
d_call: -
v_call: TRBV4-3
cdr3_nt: TGCGCCAGCAGCCCCGGACCTGCCCCAGCCAAAAACATTCAGTACTTC
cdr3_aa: CASSPGPAPAKNIQYF

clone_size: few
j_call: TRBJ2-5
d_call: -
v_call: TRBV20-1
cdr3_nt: TGCAGTGCTAGTAAGGGGTACCAAGAGACCCAGTACTTC
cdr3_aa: CSASKGYQETQYF

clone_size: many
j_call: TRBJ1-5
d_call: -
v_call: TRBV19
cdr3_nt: TGTGCCAGTCAGCATGGTGGCAATCAGCCCCAGCATTTT
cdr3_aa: CASQHGGNQPQHF

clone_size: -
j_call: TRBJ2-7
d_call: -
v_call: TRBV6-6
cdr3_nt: TGTGCCAGCAGTTACGGGGGAGAAAGCAGCTCCTACGAGCATTACTTC
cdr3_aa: CASSYGGESSSYEHYF

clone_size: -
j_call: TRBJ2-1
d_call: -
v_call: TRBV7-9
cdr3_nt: TGTGCCAGCAGCTTAGAGGTCGATGCGCAGTTCTTC
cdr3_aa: CASSLEVDAQFF

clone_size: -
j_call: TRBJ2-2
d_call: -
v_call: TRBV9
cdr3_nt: TGTGCCAGCAGCGGAAGGTACACCGGGGAGCTGTTTTTT
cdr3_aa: CASSGRYTGELFF

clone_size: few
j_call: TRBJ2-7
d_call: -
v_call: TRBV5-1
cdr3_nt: TGCGCCAGCAGCTCTTCGGGGGGCGGCTCCTACGAGCAGTACTTC
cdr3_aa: CASSSSGGGSYEQYF

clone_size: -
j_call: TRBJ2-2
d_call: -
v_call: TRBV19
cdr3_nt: TGTGCCAGTAGTACAGGGCCGGGTTTTGAATCCGAGGAGCTGTTTTTT
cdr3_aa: CASSTGPGFESEELFF

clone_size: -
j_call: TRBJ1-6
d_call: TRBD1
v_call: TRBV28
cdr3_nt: TGTGCCCGCAGACCGGACAGGTGGTATTCCCCCCTCCCCTTT
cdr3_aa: CARRPDRWYSPLPF

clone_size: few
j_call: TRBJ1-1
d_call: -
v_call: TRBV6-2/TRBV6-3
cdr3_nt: TGTGCCAGCAGCCCCCTGACAAGTGGCACTGAAGCTTTCTTT
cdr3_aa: CASSPLTSGTEAFF

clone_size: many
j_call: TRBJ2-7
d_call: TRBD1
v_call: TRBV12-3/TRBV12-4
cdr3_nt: TGTGCCAGCAGCTACGGACAGGGTTGGAAATACTTC
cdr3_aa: CASSYGQGWKYF

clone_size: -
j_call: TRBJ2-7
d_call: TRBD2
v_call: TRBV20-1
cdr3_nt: TGCAGTGCTAGTTTAGCGGGCCTCCCCTACGAGCAGTACTTC
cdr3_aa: CSASLAGLPYEQYF

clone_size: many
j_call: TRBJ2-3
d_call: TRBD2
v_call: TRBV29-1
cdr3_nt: TGCAGCGCCCTTCTAGCGGGGGCTTCTTATACGCAGTATTTT
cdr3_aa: CSALLAGASYTQYF

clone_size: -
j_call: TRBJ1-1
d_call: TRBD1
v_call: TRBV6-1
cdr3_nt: TGTGCCACGGACAGGGCGAACACTGAAGCTTTCTTT
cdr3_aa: CATDRANTEAFF

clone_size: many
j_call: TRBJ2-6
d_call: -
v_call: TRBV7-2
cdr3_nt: TGTGCCAGCAGCCTAAGGCTAGTAGGCTCCTCTGGGGCCAACGTCCTGACTTTC
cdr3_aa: CASSLRLVGSSGANVLTF

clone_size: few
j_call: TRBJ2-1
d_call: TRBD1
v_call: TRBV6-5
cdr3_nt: TGTGCCAGCAGTTATGGGGGGCAGGGGGCGTATGAGCAGTTCTTC
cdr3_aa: CASSYGGQGAYEQFF

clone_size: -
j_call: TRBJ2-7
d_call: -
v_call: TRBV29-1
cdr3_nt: TGCAGCGTTGAAAGGGGGGTTGGGGGAAGCTCCTACGAGCAGTACTTC
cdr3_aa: CSVERGVGGSSYEQYF

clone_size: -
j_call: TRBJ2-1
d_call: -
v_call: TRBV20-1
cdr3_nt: TGCAGTGCTAGAGATGCCAGACCGTCCTACAATGAGCAGTTCTTC
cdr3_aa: CSARDARPSYNEQFF

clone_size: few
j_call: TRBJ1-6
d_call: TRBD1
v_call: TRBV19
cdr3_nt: TGTGCCAGTAGTTTCCGACAGGGGGAGTCCTATAATTCACCCCTCCACTTT
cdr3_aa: CASSFRQGESYNSPLHF

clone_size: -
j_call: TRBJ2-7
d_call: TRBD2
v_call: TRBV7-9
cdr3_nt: TGTGCCAGCAGCTTAGGCGATAGCGGGAGCTCCTACGAGCAGTACTTC
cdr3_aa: CASSLGDSGSSYEQYF

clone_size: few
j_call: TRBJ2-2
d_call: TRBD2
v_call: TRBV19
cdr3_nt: TGTGCCAGTAGTGGGAGGGCCGTATATCCCGGGGAGCTGTTTTTT
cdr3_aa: CASSGRAVYPGELFF

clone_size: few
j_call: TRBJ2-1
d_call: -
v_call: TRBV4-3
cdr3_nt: TGCGCCAGCAGCCAAGATCGGGGGGACAGCCACAATGAGCAGTTCTTC
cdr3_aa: CASSQDRGDSHNEQFF

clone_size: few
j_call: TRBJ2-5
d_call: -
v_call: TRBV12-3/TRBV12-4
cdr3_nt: TGTGCCAGCAGTCCGGGACTGAGAACAACCCAGTACTTC
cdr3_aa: CASSPGLRTTQYF

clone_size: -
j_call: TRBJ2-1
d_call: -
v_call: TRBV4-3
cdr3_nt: TGCGCCAGCAGCCAAGATGCAACCAACAGTGAGCAGTTCTTC
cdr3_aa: CASSQDATNSEQFF

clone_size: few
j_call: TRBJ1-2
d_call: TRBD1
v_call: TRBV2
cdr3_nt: TGTGCCAGCAGTGGGGACAGGTCGGCCTATGGCTACACCTTC
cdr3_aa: CASSGDRSAYGYTF

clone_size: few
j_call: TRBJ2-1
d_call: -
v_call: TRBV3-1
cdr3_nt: TGTGCCAGCAGCCAATTTACCTACAATGAGCAGTTCTTC
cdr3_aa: CASSQFTYNEQFF

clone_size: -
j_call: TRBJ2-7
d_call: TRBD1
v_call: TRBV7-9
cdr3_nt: TGTGCCAGCAGCTTGACAGGGGGCGGCTCCCAGCAGTACTTC
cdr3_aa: CASSLTGGGSQQYF

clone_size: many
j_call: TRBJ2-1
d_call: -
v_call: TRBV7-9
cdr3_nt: TGTGCCACCGGGCCTGGTGAGCAGTTCTTC
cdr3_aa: CATGPGEQFF

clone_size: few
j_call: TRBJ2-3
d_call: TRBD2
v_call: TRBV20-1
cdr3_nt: TGCAGTGCTAGAGAGATAGGCGGACTAGCGGGAGGTGGAGATACGCAGTATTTT
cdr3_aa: CSAREIGGLAGGGDTQYF

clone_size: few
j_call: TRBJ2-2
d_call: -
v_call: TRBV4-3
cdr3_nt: TGCGCCAGCAGCCAAGATGCGGCAGGGGCGAACACCGGGGAGCTGTTTTTT
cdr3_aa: CASSQDAAGANTGELFF

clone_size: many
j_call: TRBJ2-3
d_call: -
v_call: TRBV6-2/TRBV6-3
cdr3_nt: TGTGCCAGCAGTGGAACTCGGACCCTAGATACGCAGTATTTT
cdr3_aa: CASSGTRTLDTQYF

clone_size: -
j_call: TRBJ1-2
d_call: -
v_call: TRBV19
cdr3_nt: TGTGCCAGTAGTATGTATGAGACAACAACTAACTATGGCTACACCTTC
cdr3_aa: CASSMYETTTNYGYTF

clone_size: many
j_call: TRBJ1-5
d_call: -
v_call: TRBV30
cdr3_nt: TGTGCCTGGAGTGATGACGGGGATAGACCCCAGCATTTT
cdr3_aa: CAWSDDGDRPQHF

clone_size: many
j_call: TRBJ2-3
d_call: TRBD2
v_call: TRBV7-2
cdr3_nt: TGTGCCAGCAGCTCCGATCTAGCGGGAGGGTTTCGGGCCAATACGCAGTATTTT
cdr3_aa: CASSSDLAGGFRANTQYF

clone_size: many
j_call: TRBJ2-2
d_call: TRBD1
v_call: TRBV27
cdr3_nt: TGTGCCAGCAGTTACAGGGGTGGACCCGGGGAGCTGTTTTTT
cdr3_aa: CASSYRGGPGELFF

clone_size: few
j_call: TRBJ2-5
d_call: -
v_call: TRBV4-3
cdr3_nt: TGCGCCAGCAGCCAAGAAGGGGTTGGGGAGACCCAGTACTTC
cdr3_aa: CASSQEGVGETQYF

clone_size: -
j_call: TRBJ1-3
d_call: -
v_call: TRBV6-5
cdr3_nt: TGTGCCAGCAGTTACTCATTTACGGTGGGGGGAAACACCATATATTTT
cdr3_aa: CASSYSFTVGGNTIYF

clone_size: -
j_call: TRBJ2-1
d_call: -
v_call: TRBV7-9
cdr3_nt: TGTGCCAGCAGCCCCCGGACAGATTCGTACAATGAGCAGTTCTTC
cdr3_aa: CASSPRTDSYNEQFF

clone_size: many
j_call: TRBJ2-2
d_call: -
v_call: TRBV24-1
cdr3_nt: TGTGCCACCAGTGACAGGGCGAACACCGGGGAGCTGTTTTTT
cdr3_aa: CATSDRANTGELFF